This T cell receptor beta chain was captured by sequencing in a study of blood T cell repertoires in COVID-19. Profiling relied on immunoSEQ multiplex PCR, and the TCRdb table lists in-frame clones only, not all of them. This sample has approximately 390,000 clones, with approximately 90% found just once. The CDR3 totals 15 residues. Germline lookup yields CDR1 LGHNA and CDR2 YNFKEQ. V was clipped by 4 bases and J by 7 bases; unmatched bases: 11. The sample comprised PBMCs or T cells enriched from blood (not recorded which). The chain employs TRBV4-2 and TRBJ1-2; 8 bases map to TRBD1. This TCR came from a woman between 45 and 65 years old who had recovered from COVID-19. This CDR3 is CASSPLGQGASGYTF. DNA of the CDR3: TGTGCCAGCAGCCCTCTTGGACAGGGTGCAAGTGGCTACACCTTC.